The 22 T cell receptor beta chains below all came from one sample that was sequenced in a study of memory CD8 T cells in hepatitis C reinfection. Sequencing used immunoSEQ multiplex PCR; TCRdb keeps in-frame clones, though not all of them. The sample holds 44,000 or so clones, around 87% seen once. Time point in this sample: peak reinfection, 3 to 8 weeks after reinfection detection. No in vitro expansion preceded TCR sequencing of the sorted cells. Input material: naive CD8+ T cells sorted from blood. The receptors were sampled from a man aged 18 to 29 with hepatitis C virus infection.

The CDR3 DNA sequence: TGTGCCAGCAGCTCAAGACAGGGGGATACCTATGGCTACACCTTC. It codes for CASSSRQGDTYGYTF. This chain links TRBV7-8 with TRBJ1-2; 9 positions match TRBD1. Germline loops: CDR1 SGHVS, CDR2 FQNEAQ. V lost 4 bases, J lost 4 bases, and 7 bases stayed unmatched. This CDR3 spans 15 amino acids.

In nucleotides, the CDR3 is TGCGCCAGCAGCCAAGTTCAGATTCGCTCTGGAAACACCATATATTTT. Encoded protein: CASSQVQIRSGNTIYF. The chain links TRBV4-1 to TRBJ1-3; no firm D call. The V gene's germline CDR1 is MGHRA and CDR2 YSYEKL. V lost 1 base, J lost 0 bases, and 10 bases lay in between. The CDR3 runs to 16 residues.

J is TRBJ2-1 and V is TRBV5-1; TRBD2 agrees at 10 bases. The V gene's germline CDR1 is SGHRS and CDR2 YFSETQ. The junction had 13 bases not matched to a gene; V was cut back by 0 bases and J by 7 bases. The CDR3 contains 18 residues. The CDR3 sequence: CASSLVFLGTSEGNEQFF. CDR3 DNA sequence: TGCGCCAGCAGCTTGGTTTTTTTGGGGACTAGCGAGGGGAATGAGCAGTTCTTC.

The DNA for the CDR3 is TGTGCCAGCAGCAAAGAGGAGGACAGGGGGTCTTGGTACGTC. As protein: CASSKEEDRGSWYV. The chain links TRBV21-1 to TRBJ2-7; TRBD1 is the table's D call, not checked against the DNA. TRBV21-1 is annotated as a pseudogene. The CDR3 consists of 14 residues.

The chain couples TRBV10-1 to TRBJ2-1; 11 nucleotides match TRBD1. This CDR3 comprises 16 residues. J lost 3 bases, V lost 2 bases, and 3 bases had no gene match. Per germline, CDR1 WNHNN and CDR2 SYGVQD (reference sequence). The chain's CDR3 is CASSERTGGGYNEQFF. In DNA form, the CDR3 reads TGCGCCAGCAGTGAGAGGACAGGGGGCGGCTACAATGAGCAGTTCTTC.

J is TRBJ1-1 and V is TRBV7-2, with TRBD1 matching 10 bases. Germline V CDR1 and CDR2: SGHTA, FQGNSA. CDR3 length: 13 amino acids. The V and J ends lost 5 bases and 8 bases, in that order; junction bases with no gene match: 5. This chain's CDR3 is CASSDPTGGEAFF. CDR3 in DNA: TGTGCCAGCAGCGACCCGACAGGGGGCGAAGCTTTCTTT.

In the case of this clone: The sample carries other DNA sequences with the same CDR3. V is TRBV4-1 and J is TRBJ1-4; D is ambiguous. Germline V lookup: CDR1 MGHRA, CDR2 YSYEKL. The CDR3 loop spans 14 amino acids. With 0 bases removed from V and 6 bases from J, the gap between germline ends came to 8 bases. Here the CDR3 reads CASSQENGYEKLFF. CDR3 DNA sequence: TGCGCCAGCAGCCAAGAGAACGGGTATGAAAAACTGTTTTTT.

The V and J genes are TRBV7-9 and TRBJ2-1; TRBD2 matches 11 bases. The CDR3 loop spans 15 amino acids. The V gene end was trimmed by 5 bases and the J gene end by 9 bases; junction bases not matched to a gene: 9. From germline, CDR1 is SEHNR and CDR2 FQNEAQ (reference sequence). The CDR3 DNA sequence: TGTGCCAGCAGCCTCGGACTAGCGGGCGGGCTTGAGCAGTTCTTC. Amino acid sequence: CASSLGLAGGLEQFF.

The chain joins TRBV7-3 to TRBJ2-1; 14 bases align to TRBD2. Germline V gene sequence: CDR1 SGHTA, CDR2 FQGTGA. V lost 5 bases to trimming and J lost 10 bases; unmatched junction nucleotides: 4. This CDR3 contains 14 residues. DNA of the CDR3: TGTGCCAGCAGCCCCGGACTAGCGGGAGGAGAGCAGTTCTTC. This sequence encodes CASSPGLAGGEQFF.

The chain is built from TRBV19 and TRBJ2-1; a possible D gene is TRBD1 (6 bases). Between the trimmed V and J ends, which lost 6 bases and 0 bases, there was a span of 12 bases. This CDR3 comprises 15 residues. The germline V gene has CDR1 LNHDA and CDR2 SQIVND (reference sequence). In DNA, the CDR3 is TGTGCCAGTAGCCCCCCAGGGGACTCCTACAATGAGCAGTTCTTC. Its protein product is CASSPPGDSYNEQFF.

V and J are TRBV6-5 and TRBJ1-2, with 8 bases that match TRBD1. The CDR3 covers 15 residues. Germline V gives CDR1 MNHEY, CDR2 SVGAGI. Trimming took 4 bases from V and 2 from J; bases not matched to a gene: 6. The CDR3 DNA sequence: TGTGCCAGCAGTTTCGGTCAGGGGGCGAACTATGGCTACACCTTC. Translation gives CASSFGQGANYGYTF.

The rearrangement uses TRBV6-1 and TRBJ1-4; no firm D call. Between the trimmed V and J ends, which lost 3 bases and 1 base, there was a span of 3 bases. The germline gives CDR1 MNHNS, CDR2 SASEGT. The CDR3 sequence is 13 residues long. The CDR3 DNA reads as TGTGCCAGCAGTGACTTAACTAATGAAAAACTGTTTTTT. The encoded protein is CASSDLTNEKLFF.

This chain joins TRBV13 and TRBJ2-1; tentatively, D is TRBD2 (6 bases). Germline values: CDR1 PRHDT, CDR2 FYEKMQ (reference sequence). V was clipped by 1 base and J by 2 bases, with 9 bases between them. The CDR3 has 15 residues. The DNA of the CDR3 is TGTGCCAGCAGCTTAGTAGCGGCCACCTACAATGAGCAGTTCTTC. It yields the protein CASSLVAATYNEQFF.

The J gene is TRBJ2-1, the V gene TRBV4-1; 10 bases map to TRBD1. The CDR3 totals 17 residues. Trimming cost V 4 bases and J 5 bases; bases outside gene matches: 11. Germline loops: CDR1 MGHRA, CDR2 YSYEKL. CDR3 bases: TGCGCCAGCAGCCTGCGGACAGGGGGGGATCGAAACAATGAGCAGTTCTTC. As protein: CASSLRTGGDRNNEQFF.

The chain is built from TRBV4-1 and TRBJ2-6; D possibly corresponds to TRBD1 (6 bases). The CDR3 runs to 19 residues. Trimming cost V 0 bases and J 0 bases, with 15 bases left between them. The germline gives CDR1 MGHRA, CDR2 YSYEKL. CDR3 loop: CASSQDKGHPYSGANVLTF. The DNA for the CDR3 is TGCGCCAGCAGCCAAGATAAGGGACACCCTTACTCTGGGGCCAACGTCCTGACTTTC.

The chain has TRBV29-1 and TRBJ1-1; TRBD1 agrees at 7 bases. This CDR3 spans 15 amino acids. V shed 0 bases, J shed 0 bases, and the junction held 4 bases outside the gene matches. The V gene's germline CDR1 is SQVTM and CDR2 ANQGSEA. The CDR3 DNA sequence: TGCAGCGTTGAAGATGTCAGGGGGGTGAACACTGAAGCTTTCTTT. This sequence encodes CSVEDVRGVNTEAFF.

This chain links TRBV18 with TRBJ2-6; 8 bases line up with TRBD1. Germline V gene sequence: CDR1 KGHSH, CDR2 LQKENI. The length of the CDR3 is 19 residues. V gave up 5 bases and J gave up 0 bases; unmatched junction bases: 12. CDR3 protein: CASSLSGDRSSSGANVLTF. The CDR3 coding sequence is TGTGCCAGCTCATTATCAGGGGACAGGTCCAGCTCTGGGGCCAACGTCCTGACTTTC.

The chain is built from TRBV19 and TRBJ2-5; TRBD1 agrees at 7 bases. The germline gives CDR1 LNHDA, CDR2 SQIVND (reference sequence). The CDR3 is 12 amino acids. V dropped 8 bases and J dropped 5; count of bases not matched to a gene: 5. The CDR3 region is CASSDRRETQYF. CDR3 in DNA: TGTGCCAGTTCGGACAGGAGGGAGACCCAGTACTTC.

The chain is built from TRBV2 and TRBJ1-1, with 9 nucleotides matching TRBD1. The CDR3 sequence is 13 residues long. Unmatched junction bases numbered 6, after V lost 6 bases and J lost 7 bases. Looked up from germline, CDR1 is SNHLY and CDR2 is FYNNEI. The DNA for the CDR3 is TGTGCCAGCAGCGAGGGACAGGGAGATGAAGCTTTCTTT. It specifies CASSEGQGDEAFF.

The J gene is TRBJ2-7, the V gene TRBV6-1, with TRBD2 identical over 10 bases. Germline CDR1 and CDR2: MNHNS and SASEGT. CDR3 size: 14 residues. J lost 2 bases, V lost 3 bases, and 1 base had no gene match. The CDR3 spells CASSDGTSAYEQYF. The CDR3 DNA reads as TGTGCCAGCAGTGACGGGACTAGCGCCTACGAGCAGTACTTC.

The genes are TRBV7-9 and TRBJ1-1, with 9 bases identical to TRBD1. V lost 5 bases to trimming and J lost 5 bases; unmatched junction nucleotides: 6. This CDR3 contains 14 residues. Looked up from germline, CDR1 is SEHNR and CDR2 is FQNEAQ (reference sequence). The CDR3 nucleotides are TGTGCCAGCAGCCCAGGGGGGACAGGGACTGAAGCTTTCTTT. Protein sequence: CASSPGGTGTEAFF.

This chain joins TRBV10-2 and TRBJ2-5, with 11 bases identical to TRBD1. CDR1 is WSHSY and CDR2 is SAAADI in the germline V gene. V gave up 2 bases and J gave up 1 base; unmatched junction bases: 9. CDR3 length: 18 residues. The CDR3 is CASSEVWDRGILQETQYF. DNA for the CDR3: TGCGCCAGCAGTGAGGTTTGGGACAGGGGGATCCTCCAAGAGACCCAGTACTTC.